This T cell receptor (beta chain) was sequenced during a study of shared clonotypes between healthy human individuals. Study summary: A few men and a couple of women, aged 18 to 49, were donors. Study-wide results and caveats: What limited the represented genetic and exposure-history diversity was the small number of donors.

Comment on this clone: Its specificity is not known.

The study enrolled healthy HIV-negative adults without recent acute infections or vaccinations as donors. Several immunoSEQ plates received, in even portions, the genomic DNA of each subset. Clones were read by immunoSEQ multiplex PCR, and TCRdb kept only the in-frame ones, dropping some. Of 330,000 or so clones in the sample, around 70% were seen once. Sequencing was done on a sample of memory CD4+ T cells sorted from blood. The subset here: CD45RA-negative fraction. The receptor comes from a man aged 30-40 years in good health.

CDR3 sequence reads: CASSTGTGITDTQYF. The CDR3, as DNA: TGCGCCAGCAGCACCGGGACAGGGATTACAGATACGCAGTATTTT. The chain joins TRBV5-1 to TRBJ2-3; 9 nucleotides align to TRBD1. In germline, CDR1 is SGHRS, CDR2 YFSETQ. The CDR3 runs 15 residues. J lost 3 bases, V lost 4 bases, and 6 bases had no gene match.